Sequencing of this TCR beta chain was carried out in a study of T-cell reconstitution after alpha-beta-depleted transplantation in children. This clonotype showed up many times. Library preparation (for TCRbeta) was performed with unique molecular identifiers. Via MiXCR, TCRdb re-called the PCR reads, giving one row per CDR3 protein. The sample has about 480,000 distinct CDR3 sequences; around an eighth are singletons. Per germline, CDR1 LNHNV and CDR2 YYDKDF (reference sequence). V shed 0 bases and J shed 6 bases, with 6 bases lying between them. The CDR3 is 13 residues long. This material consisted of PBMCs from the stem cell graft donor, taken from the stem cell graft. The clonotype originates from a human donor who donated a stem cell graft to a child with combined immunodeficiency. The chain couples TRBV15 to TRBJ2-1; D remains unclear. CDR3 region: CATSRDKPNEQFF. The CDR3 bases are TGTGCCACCAGCAGAGATAAACCCAATGAGCAGTTCTTC. Supplemented by reference TRBV15 and TRBJ2-1, the full variable domain reads DAMVIQNPRYQVTQFGKPVTLSCSQTLNHNVMYWYQQKSSQAPKLLFHYYDKDFNNEADTPDNFQSRRPNTSFCFLDIRSPGLGDTAMYLCATSRDKPNEQFFGPGTRLTVL.